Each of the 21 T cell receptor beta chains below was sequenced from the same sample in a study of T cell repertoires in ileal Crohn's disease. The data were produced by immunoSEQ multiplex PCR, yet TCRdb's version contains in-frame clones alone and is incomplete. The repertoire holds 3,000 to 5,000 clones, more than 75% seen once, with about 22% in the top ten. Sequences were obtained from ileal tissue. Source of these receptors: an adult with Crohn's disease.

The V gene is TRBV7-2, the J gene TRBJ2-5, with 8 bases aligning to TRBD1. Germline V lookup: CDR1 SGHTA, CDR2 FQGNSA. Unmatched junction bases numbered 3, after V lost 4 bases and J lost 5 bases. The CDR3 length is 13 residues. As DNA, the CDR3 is TGTGCCAGCAGCTACAACAGGGGGGAGACCCAGTACTTC. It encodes CASSYNRGETQYF.

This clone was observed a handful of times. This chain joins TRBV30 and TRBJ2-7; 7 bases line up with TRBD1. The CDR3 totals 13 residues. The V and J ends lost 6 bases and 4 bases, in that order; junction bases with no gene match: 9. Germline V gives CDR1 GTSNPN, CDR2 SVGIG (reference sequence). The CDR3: CACGFTGDYEQYF. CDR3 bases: TGTGCCTGCGGATTTACAGGGGATTACGAGCAGTACTTC.

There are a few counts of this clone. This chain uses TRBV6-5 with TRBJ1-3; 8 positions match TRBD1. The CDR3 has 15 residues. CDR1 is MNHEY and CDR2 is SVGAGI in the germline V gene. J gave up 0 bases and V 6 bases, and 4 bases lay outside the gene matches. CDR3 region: CASRIGQGSGNTIYF. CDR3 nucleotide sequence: TGTGCCAGCAGAATCGGACAGGGCTCTGGAAACACCATATATTTT.

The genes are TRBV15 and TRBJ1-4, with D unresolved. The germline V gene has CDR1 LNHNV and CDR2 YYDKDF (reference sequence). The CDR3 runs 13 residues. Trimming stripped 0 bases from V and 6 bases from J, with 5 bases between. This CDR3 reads CATSRERYEKLFF. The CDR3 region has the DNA TGTGCCACCAGCAGAGAGCGGTATGAAAAACTGTTTTTT.

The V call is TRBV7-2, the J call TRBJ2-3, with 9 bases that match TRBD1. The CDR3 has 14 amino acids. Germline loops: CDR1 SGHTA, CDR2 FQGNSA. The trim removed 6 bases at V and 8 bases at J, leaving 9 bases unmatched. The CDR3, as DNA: TGTGCCAGCAGGGGGACAGGGATGGTTGGTACGCAGTATTTT. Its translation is CASRGTGMVGTQYF.

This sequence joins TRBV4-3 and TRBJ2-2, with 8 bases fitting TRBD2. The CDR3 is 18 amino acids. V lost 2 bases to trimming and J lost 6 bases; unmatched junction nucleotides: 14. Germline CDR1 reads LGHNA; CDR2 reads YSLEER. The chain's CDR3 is CASSQLGPGGQRAGELFF. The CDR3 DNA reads TGCGCCAGCAGCCAACTAGGTCCGGGGGGGCAAAGGGCCGGGGAGCTGTTTTTT.

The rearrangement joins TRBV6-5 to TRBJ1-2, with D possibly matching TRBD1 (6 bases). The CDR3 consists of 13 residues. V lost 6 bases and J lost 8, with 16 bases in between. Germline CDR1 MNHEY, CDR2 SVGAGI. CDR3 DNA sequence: TGTGCCAGCAGCTTACAGGGATCGGGAGGCTACACCTTC. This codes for CASSLQGSGGYTF.

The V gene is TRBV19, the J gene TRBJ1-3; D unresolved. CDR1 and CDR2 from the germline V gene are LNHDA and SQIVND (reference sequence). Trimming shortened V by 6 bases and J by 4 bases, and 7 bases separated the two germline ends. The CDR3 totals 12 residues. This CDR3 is CASRNRGNTIYF. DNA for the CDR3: TGTGCCAGTAGGAACCGGGGAAACACCATATATTTT.

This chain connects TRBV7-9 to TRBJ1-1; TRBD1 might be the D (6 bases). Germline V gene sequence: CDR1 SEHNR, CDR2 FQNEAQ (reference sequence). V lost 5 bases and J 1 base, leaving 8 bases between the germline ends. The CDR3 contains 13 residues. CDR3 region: CASSARGNTEAFF. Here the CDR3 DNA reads TGTGCCAGCAGCGCCAGGGGGAACACTGAAGCTTTCTTT.

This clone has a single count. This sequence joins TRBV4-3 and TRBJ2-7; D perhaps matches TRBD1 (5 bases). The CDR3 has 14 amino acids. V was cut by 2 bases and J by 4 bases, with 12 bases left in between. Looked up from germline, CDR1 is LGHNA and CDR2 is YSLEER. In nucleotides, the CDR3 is TGCGCCAGCAGCCAATCCCTTGGGGCTTACGAGCAGTACTTC. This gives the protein CASSQSLGAYEQYF.

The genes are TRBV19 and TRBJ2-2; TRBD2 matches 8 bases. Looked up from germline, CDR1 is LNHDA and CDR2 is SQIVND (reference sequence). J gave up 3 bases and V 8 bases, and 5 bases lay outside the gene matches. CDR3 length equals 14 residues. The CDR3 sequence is CASVRGADTGELFF. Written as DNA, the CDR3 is TGTGCCAGTGTGCGGGGGGCCGACACCGGGGAGCTGTTTTTT.

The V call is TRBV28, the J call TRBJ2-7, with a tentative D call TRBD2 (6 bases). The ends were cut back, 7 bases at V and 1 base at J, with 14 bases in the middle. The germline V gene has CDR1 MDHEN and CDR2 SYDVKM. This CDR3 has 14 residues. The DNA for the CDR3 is TGTGCCAGCACCCTCTCGGGGAGGTCCTACGAGCAGTACTTC. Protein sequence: CASTLSGRSYEQYF.

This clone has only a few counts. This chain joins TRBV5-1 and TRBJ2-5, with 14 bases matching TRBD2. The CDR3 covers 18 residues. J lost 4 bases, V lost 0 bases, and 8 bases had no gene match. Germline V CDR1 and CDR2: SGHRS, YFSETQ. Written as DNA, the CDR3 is TGCGCCAGCAGCTTGGTGGGACTAGCGGGGGTCGGCGGAGAGACCCAGTACTTC. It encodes CASSLVGLAGVGGETQYF.

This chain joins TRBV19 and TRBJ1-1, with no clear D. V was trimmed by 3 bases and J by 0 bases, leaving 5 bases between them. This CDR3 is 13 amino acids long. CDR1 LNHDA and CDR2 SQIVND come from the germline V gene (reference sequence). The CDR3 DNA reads TGTGCCAGTAGTATGGCGGTGAACACTGAAGCTTTCTTT. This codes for CASSMAVNTEAFF.

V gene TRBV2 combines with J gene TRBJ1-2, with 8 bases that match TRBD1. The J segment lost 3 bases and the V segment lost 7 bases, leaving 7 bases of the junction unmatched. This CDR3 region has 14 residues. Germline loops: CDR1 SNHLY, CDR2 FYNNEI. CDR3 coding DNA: TGTGCCAGCACAGGACAGGGCGGTGACTATGGCTACACCTTC. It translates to CASTGQGGDYGYTF.

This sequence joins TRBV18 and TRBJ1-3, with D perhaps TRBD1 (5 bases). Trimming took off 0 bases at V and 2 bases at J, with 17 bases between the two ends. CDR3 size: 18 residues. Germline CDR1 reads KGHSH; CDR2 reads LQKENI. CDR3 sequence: CASSPPRVRTSTGNTIYF. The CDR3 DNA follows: TGTGCCAGCTCACCACCCAGGGTGAGAACATCTACTGGAAACACCATATATTTT.

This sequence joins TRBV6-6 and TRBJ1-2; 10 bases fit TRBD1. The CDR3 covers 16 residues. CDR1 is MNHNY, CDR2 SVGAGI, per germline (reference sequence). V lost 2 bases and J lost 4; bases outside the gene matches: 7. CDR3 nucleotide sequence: TGTGCCAGCAGTTACCCATGGGACAGGGGAAGCTATGGCTACACCTTC. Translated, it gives CASSYPWDRGSYGYTF.

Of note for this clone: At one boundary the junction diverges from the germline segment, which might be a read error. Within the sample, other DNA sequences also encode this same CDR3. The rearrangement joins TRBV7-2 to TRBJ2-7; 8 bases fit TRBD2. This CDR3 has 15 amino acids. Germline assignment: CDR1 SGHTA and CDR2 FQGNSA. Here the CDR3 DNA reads TGCGCCAGCAGCTTAGGACTAGGCGGGAGGCGGGAGCAGTACTTC. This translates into CASSLGLGGRREQYF.

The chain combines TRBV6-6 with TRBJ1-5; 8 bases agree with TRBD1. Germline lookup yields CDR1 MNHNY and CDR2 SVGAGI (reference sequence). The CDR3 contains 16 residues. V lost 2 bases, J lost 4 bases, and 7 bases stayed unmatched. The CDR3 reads CASSYPDRGENQPQHF. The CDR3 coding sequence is TGTGCCAGCAGTTACCCCGACAGGGGCGAAAATCAGCCCCAGCATTTT.

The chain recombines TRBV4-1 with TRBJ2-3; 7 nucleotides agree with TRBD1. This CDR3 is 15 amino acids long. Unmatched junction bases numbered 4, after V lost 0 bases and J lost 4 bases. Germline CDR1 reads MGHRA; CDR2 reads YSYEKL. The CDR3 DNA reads TGCGCCAGCAGCCAAGAACAGGGGAGCCCAGATACGCAGTATTTT. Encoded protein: CASSQEQGSPDTQYF.

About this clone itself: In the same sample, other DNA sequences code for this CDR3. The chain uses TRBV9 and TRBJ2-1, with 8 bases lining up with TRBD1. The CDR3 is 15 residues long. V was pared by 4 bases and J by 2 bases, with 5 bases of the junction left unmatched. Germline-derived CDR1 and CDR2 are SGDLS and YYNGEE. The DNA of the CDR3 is TGTGCCAGCAGCCCTCGGGACAGGACCTACAATGAGCAGTTCTTC. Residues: CASSPRDRTYNEQFF.